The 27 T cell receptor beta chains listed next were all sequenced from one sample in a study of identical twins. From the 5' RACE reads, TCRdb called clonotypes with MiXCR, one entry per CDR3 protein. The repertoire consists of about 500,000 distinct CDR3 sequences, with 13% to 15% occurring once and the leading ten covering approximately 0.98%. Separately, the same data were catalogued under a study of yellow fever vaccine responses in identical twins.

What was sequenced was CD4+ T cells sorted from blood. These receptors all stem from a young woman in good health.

The CDR3 loop is CASSSTLALAKNEQFF. The CDR3, as DNA: TGTGCCAGCAGTTCCACACTAGCGCTGGCTAAGAATGAGCAGTTCTTC. The chain uses TRBV28 and TRBJ2-1, with 7 positions matching TRBD2. V was clipped by 4 bases and J by 7 bases; unmatched bases: 13. The CDR3 is 16 amino acids. Germline-derived CDR1 and CDR2 are MDHEN and SYDVKM.

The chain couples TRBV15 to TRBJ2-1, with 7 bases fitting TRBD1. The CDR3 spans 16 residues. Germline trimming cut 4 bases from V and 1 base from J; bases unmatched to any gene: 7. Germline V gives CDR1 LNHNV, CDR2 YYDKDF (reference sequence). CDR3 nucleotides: TGTGCCACCAGCACGAGGGGGCAGGGGTCCTACAATGAGCAGTTCTTC. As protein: CATSTRGQGSYNEQFF.

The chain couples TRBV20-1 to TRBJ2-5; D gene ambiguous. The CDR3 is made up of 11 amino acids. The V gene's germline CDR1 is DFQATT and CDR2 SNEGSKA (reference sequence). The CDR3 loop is CSPLNQETQYF. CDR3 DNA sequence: TGCAGCCCATTGAACCAAGAGACCCAGTACTTC.

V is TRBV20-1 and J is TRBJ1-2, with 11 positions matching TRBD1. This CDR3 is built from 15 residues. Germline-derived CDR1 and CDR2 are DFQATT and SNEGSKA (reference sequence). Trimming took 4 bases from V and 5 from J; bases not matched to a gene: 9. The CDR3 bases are TGCAGTGCTACACGGACAGGGGGCGCAGGTTATGGCTACACCTTC. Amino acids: CSATRTGGAGYGYTF.

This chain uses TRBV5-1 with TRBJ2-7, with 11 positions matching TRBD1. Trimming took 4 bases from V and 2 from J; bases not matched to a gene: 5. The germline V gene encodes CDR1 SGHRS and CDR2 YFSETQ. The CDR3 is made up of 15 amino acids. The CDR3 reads CASSNRDRGAYEQYF. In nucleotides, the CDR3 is TGCGCCAGCAGCAACCGGGACAGGGGGGCCTACGAGCAGTACTTC. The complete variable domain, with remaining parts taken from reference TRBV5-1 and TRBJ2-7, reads KAGVTQTPRYLIKTRGQQVTLSCSPISGHRSVSWYQQTPGQGLQFLFEYFSETQRNKGNFPGRFSGRQFSNSRSEMNVSTLELGDSALYLCASSNRDRGAYEQYFGPGTRLTVT.

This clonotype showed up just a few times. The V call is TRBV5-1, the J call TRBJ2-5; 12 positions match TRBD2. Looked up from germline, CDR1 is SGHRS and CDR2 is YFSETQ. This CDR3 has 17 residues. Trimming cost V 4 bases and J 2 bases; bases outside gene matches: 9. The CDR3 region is CASSPGLAGNTQETQYF. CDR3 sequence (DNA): TGCGCCAGCAGCCCGGGACTAGCGGGCAATACGCAAGAGACCCAGTACTTC.

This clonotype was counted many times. CDR3 residues: CATSRDLVIPYEQYF. The CDR3 region has the DNA TGTGCCACCAGCAGAGATCTGGTTATACCCTACGAGCAGTACTTC. This sequence joins TRBV15 and TRBJ2-7; no reliable D call. Trimming removed 0 bases from V and 2 bases from J, with 11 bases in between. In germline, CDR1 is LNHNV, CDR2 YYDKDF (reference sequence). CDR3 length: 15 residues.

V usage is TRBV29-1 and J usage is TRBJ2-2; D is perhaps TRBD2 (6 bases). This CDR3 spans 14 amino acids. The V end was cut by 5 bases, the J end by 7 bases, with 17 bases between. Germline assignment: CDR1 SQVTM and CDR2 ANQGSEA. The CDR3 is CSVSWSGWGGELFF. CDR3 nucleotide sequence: TGCAGCGTTTCCTGGAGCGGGTGGGGCGGGGAGCTGTTTTTT.

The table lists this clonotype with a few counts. CDR3 sequence: CASSVQGAHTGELFF. CDR3 DNA: TGTGCCAGCAGCGTACAGGGGGCGCACACCGGGGAGCTGTTTTTT. The V gene is TRBV9, the J gene TRBJ2-2; 8 nucleotides agree with TRBD1. Germline CDR1 SGDLS, CDR2 YYNGEE. The junction had 2 bases not matched to a gene; V was cut back by 1 base and J by 3 bases. There are 15 residues in the CDR3. Complete variable domain (other parts from reference TRBV9 and TRBJ2-2): DSGVTQTPKHLITATGQRVTLRCSPRSGDLSVYWYQQSLDQGLQFLIQYYNGEERAKGNILERFSAQQFPDLHSELNLSSLELGDSALYFCASSVQGAHTGELFFGEGSRLTVL.

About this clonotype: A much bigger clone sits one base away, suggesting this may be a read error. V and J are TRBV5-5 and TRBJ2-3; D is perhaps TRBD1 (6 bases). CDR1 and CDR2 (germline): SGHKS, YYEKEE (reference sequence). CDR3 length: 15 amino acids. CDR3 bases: TGTGCCAGCAGCAAAGGACAGCCGAGCACATATACGCAGTATTTT. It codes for CASSKGQPSTYTQYF.

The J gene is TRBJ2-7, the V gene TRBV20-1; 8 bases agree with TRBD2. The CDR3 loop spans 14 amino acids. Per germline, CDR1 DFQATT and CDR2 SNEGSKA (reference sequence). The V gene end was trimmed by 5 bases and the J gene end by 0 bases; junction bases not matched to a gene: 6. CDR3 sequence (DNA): TGCAGTGCTTCAGGACTAGCTCGCTCCTACGAGCAGTACTTC. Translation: CSASGLARSYEQYF.

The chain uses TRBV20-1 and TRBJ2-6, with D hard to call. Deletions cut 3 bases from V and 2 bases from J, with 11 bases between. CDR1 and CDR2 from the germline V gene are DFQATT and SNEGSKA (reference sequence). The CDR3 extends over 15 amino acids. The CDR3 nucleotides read TGCAGTGCTAGTGGTTCCGGACCTGGGGCCAACGTCCTGACTTTC. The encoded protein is CSASGSGPGANVLTF.

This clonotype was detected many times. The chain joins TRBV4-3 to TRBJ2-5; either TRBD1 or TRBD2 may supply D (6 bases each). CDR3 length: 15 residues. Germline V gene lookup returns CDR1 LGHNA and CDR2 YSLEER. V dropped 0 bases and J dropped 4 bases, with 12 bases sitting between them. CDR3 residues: CASSQEGRGGETQYF. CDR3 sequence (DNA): TGCGCCAGCAGCCAAGAGGGCAGGGGAGGAGAGACCCAGTACTTC.

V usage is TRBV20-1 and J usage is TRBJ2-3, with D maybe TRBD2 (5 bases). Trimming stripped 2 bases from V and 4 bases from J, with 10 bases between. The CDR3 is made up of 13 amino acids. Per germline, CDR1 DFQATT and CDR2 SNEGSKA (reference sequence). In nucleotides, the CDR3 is TGCAGTGCTAGAATCCTAGCTGCAGATACGCAGTATTTT. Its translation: CSARILAADTQYF.

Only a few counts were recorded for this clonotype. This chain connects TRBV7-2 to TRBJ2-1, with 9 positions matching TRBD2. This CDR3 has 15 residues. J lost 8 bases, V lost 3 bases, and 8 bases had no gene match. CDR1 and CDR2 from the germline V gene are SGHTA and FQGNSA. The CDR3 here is CASSFAGGPWDEQFF. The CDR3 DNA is TGTGCCAGCAGCTTCGCGGGGGGGCCATGGGATGAGCAGTTCTTC.

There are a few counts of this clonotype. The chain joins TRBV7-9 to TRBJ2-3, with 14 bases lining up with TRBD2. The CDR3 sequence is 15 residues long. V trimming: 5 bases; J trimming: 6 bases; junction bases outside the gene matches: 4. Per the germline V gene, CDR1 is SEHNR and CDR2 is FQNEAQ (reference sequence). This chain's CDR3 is CASSGGTSGSDTQYF. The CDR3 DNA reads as TGTGCCAGCAGCGGCGGGACTAGCGGGAGCGATACGCAGTATTTT.

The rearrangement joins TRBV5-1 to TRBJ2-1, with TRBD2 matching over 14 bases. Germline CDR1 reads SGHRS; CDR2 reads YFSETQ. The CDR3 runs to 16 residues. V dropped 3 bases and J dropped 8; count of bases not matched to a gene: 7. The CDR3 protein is CASSYAPGLAGDEQFF. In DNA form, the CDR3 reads TGCGCCAGCAGCTACGCCCCGGGACTAGCGGGGGATGAGCAGTTCTTC.

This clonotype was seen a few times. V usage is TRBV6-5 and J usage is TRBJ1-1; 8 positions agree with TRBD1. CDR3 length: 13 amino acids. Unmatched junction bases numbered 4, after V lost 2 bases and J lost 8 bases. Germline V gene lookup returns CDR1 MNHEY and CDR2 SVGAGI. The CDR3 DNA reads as TGTGCCAGCAGTTACCGGGACAGGCCAGAAGCTTTCTTT. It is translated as CASSYRDRPEAFF.

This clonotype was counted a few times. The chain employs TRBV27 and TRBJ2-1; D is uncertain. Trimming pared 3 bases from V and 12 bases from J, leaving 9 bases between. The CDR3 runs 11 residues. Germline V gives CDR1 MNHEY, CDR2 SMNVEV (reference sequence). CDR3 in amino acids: CASSFTAPQFF. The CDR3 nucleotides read TGTGCCAGCAGTTTCACAGCCCCGCAGTTCTTC.

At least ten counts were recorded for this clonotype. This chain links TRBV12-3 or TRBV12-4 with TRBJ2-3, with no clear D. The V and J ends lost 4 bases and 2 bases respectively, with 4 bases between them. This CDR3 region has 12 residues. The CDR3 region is CASSSITDTQYF. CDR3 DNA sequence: TGTGCCAGCAGTTCTATCACAGATACGCAGTATTTT.

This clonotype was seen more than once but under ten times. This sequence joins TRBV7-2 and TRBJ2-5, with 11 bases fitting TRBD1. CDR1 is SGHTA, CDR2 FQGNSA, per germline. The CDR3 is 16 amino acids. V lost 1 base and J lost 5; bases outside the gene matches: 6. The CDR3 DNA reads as TGTGCCAGCAGCTTAGGCGGACAGGGGGCGTGGGAGACCCAGTACTTC. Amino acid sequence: CASSLGGQGAWETQYF.

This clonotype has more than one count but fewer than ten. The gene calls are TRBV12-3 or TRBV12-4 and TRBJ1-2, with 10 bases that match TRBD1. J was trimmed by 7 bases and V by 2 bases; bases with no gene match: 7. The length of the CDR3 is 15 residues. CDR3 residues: CASSLWVTGGFGYTF. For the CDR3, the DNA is TGTGCCAGCAGTTTATGGGTGACAGGGGGCTTTGGCTACACCTTC.

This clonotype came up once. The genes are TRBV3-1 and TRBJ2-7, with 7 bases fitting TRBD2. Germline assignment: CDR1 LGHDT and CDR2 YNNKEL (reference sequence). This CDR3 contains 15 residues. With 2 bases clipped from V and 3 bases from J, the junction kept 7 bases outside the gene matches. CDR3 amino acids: CASSQPPGTIYEQYF. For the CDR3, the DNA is TGTGCCAGCAGCCAACCCCCCGGGACTATCTACGAGCAGTACTTC.

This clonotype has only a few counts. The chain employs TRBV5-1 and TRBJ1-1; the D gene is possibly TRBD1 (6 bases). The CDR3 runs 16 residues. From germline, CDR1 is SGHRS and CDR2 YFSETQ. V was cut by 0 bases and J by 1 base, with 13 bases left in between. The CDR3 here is CASSLVVGGQNTEAFF. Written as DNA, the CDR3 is TGCGCCAGCAGCTTGGTGGTAGGGGGGCAGAACACTGAAGCTTTCTTT.

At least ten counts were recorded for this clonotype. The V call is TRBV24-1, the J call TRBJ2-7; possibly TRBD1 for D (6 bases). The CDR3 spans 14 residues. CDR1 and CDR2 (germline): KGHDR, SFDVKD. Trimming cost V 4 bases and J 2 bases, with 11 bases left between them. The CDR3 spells CATSELRGPYEQYF. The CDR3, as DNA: TGTGCCACCAGTGAGCTCAGGGGTCCCTACGAGCAGTACTTC.

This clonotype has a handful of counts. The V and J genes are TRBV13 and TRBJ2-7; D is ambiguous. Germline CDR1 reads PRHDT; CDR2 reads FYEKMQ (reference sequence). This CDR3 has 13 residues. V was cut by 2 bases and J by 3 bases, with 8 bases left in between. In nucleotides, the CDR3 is TGTGCCAGCAGCTTATCTGGGGACTACGAGCAGTACTTC. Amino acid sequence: CASSLSGDYEQYF.

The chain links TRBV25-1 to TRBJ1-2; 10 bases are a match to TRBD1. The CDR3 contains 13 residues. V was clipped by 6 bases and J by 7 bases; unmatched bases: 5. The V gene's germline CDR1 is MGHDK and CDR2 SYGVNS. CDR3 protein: CASSWTGGGGYTF. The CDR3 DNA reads TGTGCCAGCAGCTGGACAGGGGGTGGTGGCTACACCTTC.